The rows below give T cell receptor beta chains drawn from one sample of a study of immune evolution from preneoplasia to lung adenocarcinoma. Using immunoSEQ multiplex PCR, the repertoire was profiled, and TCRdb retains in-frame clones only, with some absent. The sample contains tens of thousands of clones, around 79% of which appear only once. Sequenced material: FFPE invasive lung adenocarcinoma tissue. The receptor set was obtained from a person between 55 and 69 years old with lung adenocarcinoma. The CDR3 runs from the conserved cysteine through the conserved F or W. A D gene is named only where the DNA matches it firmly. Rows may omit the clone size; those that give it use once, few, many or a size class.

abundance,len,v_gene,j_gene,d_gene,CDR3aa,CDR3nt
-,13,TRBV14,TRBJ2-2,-,CASSPVNTGELFF,TGTGCCAGCAGCCCCGTGAACACCGGGGAGCTGTTTTTT
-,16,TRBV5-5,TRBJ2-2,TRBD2,CASSLYASGNTGELFF,TGTGCCAGCAGCTTGTACGCTAGCGGGAACACCGGGGAGCTGTTTTTT
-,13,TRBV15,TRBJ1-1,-,CATSRDMNTEAFF,TGTGCCACCAGCAGAGACATGAACACTGAAGCTTTCTTT
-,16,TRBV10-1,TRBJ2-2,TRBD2,CASSPGGAGVAGELFF,TGCGCCAGCAGCCCAGGTGGAGCGGGAGTGGCCGGGGAGCTGTTTTTT
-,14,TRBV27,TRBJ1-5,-,CASSFLAPGVPQHF,TGTGCCAGCAGTTTCTTAGCCCCCGGTGTACCCCAGCATTTT
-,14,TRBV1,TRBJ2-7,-,CTPARGRGPYEQYF,TGCACACCAGCAAGAGGGAGGGGCCCCTACGAGCAGTACTTC
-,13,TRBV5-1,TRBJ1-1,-,CASSLALDTEAFF,TGCGCCAGCAGCTTGGCCTTGGACACTGAAGCTTTCTTT
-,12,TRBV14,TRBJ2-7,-,CASSQGYYEQYF,TGTGCCAGCAGCCAAGGTTACTACGAGCAGTACTTC
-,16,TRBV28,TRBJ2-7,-,CASSSHLGDTGYEQYF,TGTGCCAGCAGTTCCCATCTCGGGGACACCGGGTACGAGCAGTACTTC
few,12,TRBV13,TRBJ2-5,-,CASSLPGETQYF,TGTGCCAGCAGCTTGCCTGGGGAAACCCAGTACTTC
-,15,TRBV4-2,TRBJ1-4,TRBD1,CASSQEGQAGEKLFF,TGTGCCAGCAGCCAAGAGGGACAGGCCGGTGAAAAACTGTTTTTT
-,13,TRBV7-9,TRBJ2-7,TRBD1,CAVPGTGDYEQYF,TGTGCCGTTCCGGGGACAGGGGATTACGAGCAGTACTTC
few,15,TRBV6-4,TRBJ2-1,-,CASSDSQGGYNEQFF,TGTGCCAGCAGTGACTCGCAGGGGGGTTACAATGAGCAGTTCTTC
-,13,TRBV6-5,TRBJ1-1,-,CASSSGAVRKAFF,TGTGCCAGCAGTTCCGGAGCGGTGAGGAAAGCTTTCTTT
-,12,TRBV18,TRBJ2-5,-,CASSPRSETQYF,TGTGCCAGCTCACCACGTTCAGAGACCCAGTACTTC
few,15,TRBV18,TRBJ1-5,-,CASSPSANSNQPQHF,TGTGCCAGCTCACCATCAGCGAATAGCAATCAGCCCCAGCATTTT
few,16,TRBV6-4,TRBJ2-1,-,CASSDSSAGSYNEQFF,TGTGCCAGCAGTGACTCGTCAGCTGGCTCCTACAATGAGCAGTTCTTC
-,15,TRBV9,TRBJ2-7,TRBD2,CASSVDSGMTYEQYF,TGTGCCAGCAGCGTTGATAGCGGGATGACCTACGAGCAGTACTTC
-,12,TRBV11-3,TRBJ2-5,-,CASSSRGETQYF,TGTGCCAGCAGCTCTAGGGGAGAGACCCAGTACTTC
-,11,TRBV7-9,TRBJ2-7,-,CASSSTLGQYF,TGTGCCAGCAGCTCCACCCTAGGGCAGTACTTC
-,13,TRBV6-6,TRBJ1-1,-,CASSPRTNTEAFF,TGTGCCAGCAGCCCTCGGACGAACACTGAAGCTTTCTTT
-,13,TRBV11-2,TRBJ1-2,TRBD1,CASSPGTAYGYTF,TGTGCCAGCAGCCCTGGGACAGCCTATGGCTACACCTTC
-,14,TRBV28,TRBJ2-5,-,CASGPLGEWETQYF,TGTGCCAGCGGGCCATTGGGGGAGTGGGAGACCCAGTACTTC
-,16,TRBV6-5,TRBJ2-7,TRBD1,CASSYSLGTASYEQYF,TGTGCCAGCAGTTACTCGCTCGGGACAGCCTCCTACGAGCAGTACTTC